This passage covers 3 T cell receptor beta chains from one sample sequenced in a study of shared clonotypes between healthy human individuals. The data were produced by immunoSEQ multiplex PCR, yet TCRdb's version contains in-frame clones alone and is incomplete. The table records approximately 740,000 clones, around two thirds of them present only once. The specimen sequenced was memory CD4+ T cells sorted from blood. Subset defined: CD45RA-negative fraction. These receptor sequences come from a woman in her twenties or thirties in good health.

With regard to this clone: Possible read error: a much larger clone is one base away. CDR3 in amino acids: CASRRTGEGYEQYF. The DNA of the CDR3 is TGTGCCAGCAGGCGGACAGGGGAGGGCTACGAGCAGTACTTC. The chain couples TRBV28 to TRBJ2-7; 9 positions agree with TRBD1. CDR3 length: 14 residues. V lost 6 bases and J lost 3; bases outside the gene matches: 6. Germline CDR1 MDHEN, CDR2 SYDVKM.

About this clone: At one end the junction does not follow the germline gene, possibly because of a read error. The chain is built from TRBV7-9 and TRBJ2-1; TRBD2 agrees at 12 bases. The CDR3 contains 14 residues. The germline gives CDR1 SEHNR, CDR2 FQNEAQ (reference sequence). The CDR3 region is CASSLAGGPNEQFF. The DNA for the CDR3 is TGTGCCAGCAGCCTAGCGGGAGGGCCCAATGAGCAGTTCTTC.

This clone was recorded a few times. V is TRBV19 and J is TRBJ2-1; possibly TRBD2 for D (6 bases). CDR1 is LNHDA and CDR2 is SQIVND in the germline V gene (reference sequence). This CDR3 has 17 amino acids. Trimming pared 3 bases from V and 3 bases from J, leaving 18 bases between. The CDR3: CASSIDTGRGGYNEQFF. DNA for the CDR3: TGTGCCAGTAGTATCGATACCGGGAGAGGTGGCTACAATGAGCAGTTCTTC.